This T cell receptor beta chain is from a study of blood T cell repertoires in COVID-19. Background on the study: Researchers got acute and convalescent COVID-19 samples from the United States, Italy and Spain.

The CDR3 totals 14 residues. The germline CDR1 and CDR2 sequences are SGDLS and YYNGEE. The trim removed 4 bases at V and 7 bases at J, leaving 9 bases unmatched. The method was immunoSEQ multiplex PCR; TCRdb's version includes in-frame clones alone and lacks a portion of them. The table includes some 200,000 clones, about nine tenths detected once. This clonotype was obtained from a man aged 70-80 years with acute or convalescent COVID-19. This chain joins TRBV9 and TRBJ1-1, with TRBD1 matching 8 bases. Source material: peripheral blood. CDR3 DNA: TGTGCCAGCAGCAAGGGACAGGCGATTATTGAAGCTTTCTTT. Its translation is CASSKGQAIIEAFF. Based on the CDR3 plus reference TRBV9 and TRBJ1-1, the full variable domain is DSGVTQTPKHLITATGQRVTLRCSPRSGDLSVYWYQQSLDQGLQFLIQYYNGEERAKGNILERFSAQQFPDLHSELNLSSLELGDSALYFCASSKGQAIIEAFFGQGTRLTVV.